This note documents a single T cell receptor beta chain sequence. The data were obtained in a study of T-cell reconstitution after alpha-beta-depleted transplantation in children. The germline V gene encodes CDR1 LGHDT and CDR2 YNNKEL (reference sequence). V lost 1 base, J lost 8 bases, and 8 bases lay in between. This CDR3 has 12 residues. Researchers prepared the TCRbeta library using unique molecular identifiers, the study reports. TCRdb itself ran the PCR reads through MiXCR, one entry per CDR3 protein. The table includes more than 200,000 distinct CDR3 sequences, under 20% detected once. This specimen consisted of PBMCs, mostly from graft donor cells, obtained 360 days after TCRalphabeta/CD19-depleted stem cell transplant. This TCR was recovered from a male patient aged 2 to 10 who had a stem cell transplant for acute lymphoblastic leukemia, so the T cells may come from the graft donor. The genes are TRBV3-1 and TRBJ1-1, with D unclear. CDR3 amino acids: CASSQAGREAFF. The CDR3, as DNA: TGTGCCAGCAGCCAAGCAGGCAGAGAAGCTTTCTTT.